This T cell receptor beta chain was sequenced for a study of radiotherapy plus CTLA-4 blockade in lung cancer. Notes on the study in general: Blood TCR clones of tumor origin expanded after radiotherapy plus ipilimumab.

As for this clone: Its matching antigen is unknown.

Repertoires were generated with immunoSEQ multiplex PCR, while TCRdb's copy carries only in-frame clones and drops some. This sample has just over 60,000 clones, with 77% found just once. Looked up from germline, CDR1 is KGHSH and CDR2 is LQKENI. The CDR3 is made up of 15 amino acids. The junction had 5 bases not matched to a gene; V was cut back by 2 bases and J by 2 bases. The origin of this receptor is a human donor with non-small cell lung cancer who had a complete response to radiotherapy plus ipilimumab. The chain is built from TRBV18 and TRBJ2-7; 8 bases agree with TRBD1. Here the sequenced sample was peripheral blood, taken from a patient treated with radiotherapy plus ipilimumab. CDR3 sequence: CASSPGGTGPYEQYF. The CDR3 DNA reads TGTGCCAGCTCACCAGGGGGGACAGGACCCTACGAGCAGTACTTC.